Listed below are T cell receptor beta chains from one sample, sequenced in a study of CD8 T cells in Susac syndrome. Each CDR3 protein gets one entry after TCRdb re-called the immunoSEQ multiplex PCR reads with MiXCR. The data contain 50,000 or so distinct CDR3 sequences, about 92% of them singletons. Sequenced material: CD8+ T cells from PBMCs. Receptors were obtained from a human donor with multiple sclerosis. CDR3s include the opening cysteine and the closing phenylalanine or tryptophan. The D gene is left open where the match is weak. Size values are once, few and many counts, or a class for expanded clones, and some rows have none.

>-|-|15|TRBV5-1|TRBJ1-2
TGCGCCAGCAGCTTGGTTGAACGGTTTGACTATGGCTACACCTTC
CASSLVERFDYGYTF
>-|TRBD1|14|TRBV29-1|TRBJ2-5
TGCAGCGTTAACTCCGGGACAGGGGGAGCGACCCAGTACTTC
CSVNSGTGGATQYF
>-|-|15|TRBV5-1|TRBJ1-1
TGCGCCAGCAGCTTATCGGACAGCTTGAACACTGAAGCTTTCTTT
CASSLSDSLNTEAFF
>-|TRBD2|18|TRBV5-6|TRBJ2-1
TGTGCCAGCAGTTCGGGGACTAGCGGGGTCCAGTCCTACAATGAGCAGTTCTTC
CASSSGTSGVQSYNEQFF
>-|TRBD1|15|TRBV7-9|TRBJ2-1
TGTGCCAGCAGCTTCCCGGGGACAGCTTACAATGAGCAGTTCTTC
CASSFPGTAYNEQFF
>once|-|14|TRBV5-1|TRBJ2-5
TGCGCCAGCAGCGAGACAGCTGACCAAGAGACCCAGTACTTC
CASSETADQETQYF
>-|-|19|TRBV4-3|TRBJ1-1
TGCGCCAGCAGCCATGGATCCTTCAGGGAATCGGGGCTGAACACTGAAGCTTTCTTT
CASSHGSFRESGLNTEAFF
>-|TRBD2|15|TRBV6-1|TRBJ2-2
TGTGCCAGCAGTGGACTAGCGGGGGGGCCCGGGGAGCTGTTTTTT
CASSGLAGGPGELFF
>-|-|12|TRBV30|TRBJ2-5
TGTGCCTGGAGGGGCTTGGAGGAGACCCAGTACTTC
CAWRGLEETQYF
>-|-|17|TRBV4-3|TRBJ1-6
TGCGCCAGCAGCCAAGATAGGGTCGGGGCCTCTAATTCACCCCTCCACTTT
CASSQDRVGASNSPLHF
>-|TRBD2|14|TRBV13|TRBJ2-1
TGTGCCAGCAGCTTTCAGCGGGGGGTGGTCGAGCAGTTCTTC
CASSFQRGVVEQFF
>-|TRBD1|14|TRBV30|TRBJ1-2
TGTGCCTCTGACAGGGAGCGATTGAACTATGGCTACACCTTC
CASDRERLNYGYTF
>-|TRBD1|14|TRBV14|TRBJ2-7
TGTGCCAGCAGCCAAGATAGGGACAGCTACGAGCAGTACTTC
CASSQDRDSYEQYF
>once|-|10|TRBV6-1|TRBJ2-7
TGTGCCACCCTGAGGGACGAGCAGTACTTC
CATLRDEQYF
>-|-|11|TRBV28|TRBJ2-1
TGTGCCAGCAGTTTTATGGATGAGCAGTTCTTC
CASSFMDEQFF
>-|-|13|TRBV28|TRBJ2-2
TGTGCCAGCAGCCTATTTGACACCGGGGAGCTGTTTTTT
CASSLFDTGELFF
>few|-|13|TRBV4-1|TRBJ2-7
TGCGCCAGCAGCCTGGGACCCACCTACGAGCAGTACTTC
CASSLGPTYEQYF
>-|-|13|TRBV6-5|TRBJ2-1
TGTGCCAGCAGTTACTCGTGGGGGAATGAGCAGTTCTTC
CASSYSWGNEQFF
>-|-|15|TRBV20-1|TRBJ1-1
TGCAGTGCTAGAGATATCGGAACCTTGAACACTGAAGCTTTCTTT
CSARDIGTLNTEAFF
>-|-|14|TRBV9|TRBJ1-5
TGTGCCAGCAGCGTAGAGGGTACCAATCAGCCCCAGCATTTT
CASSVEGTNQPQHF
>once|-|12|TRBV7-9|TRBJ2-7
TGTGCCAGCAGCTTAAGCTGGGTCGAGCAGTACTTC
CASSLSWVEQYF
>-|TRBD1|14|TRBV6-5|TRBJ1-2
TGTGCCAGCAGTACGGGACAGGGAGTCGATGGCTACACCTTC
CASSTGQGVDGYTF
>-|TRBD1|16|TRBV3-1|TRBJ1-5
TGTGCCAGCAGCCCTTCAGGGGGCTTAAGCAATCAGCCCCAGCATTTT
CASSPSGGLSNQPQHF
>-|TRBD1|13|TRBV27|TRBJ2-5
TGTGCCAGCAGGTCGACAGGGTATCAGACCCAGTACTTC
CASRSTGYQTQYF
>-|TRBD1|16|TRBV14|TRBJ2-7
TGTGCCAGCAGCCCAGCGGGACAGGGAGTATTTTCCGAGCAGTACTTC
CASSPAGQGVFSEQYF
>few|-|13|TRBV7-2|TRBJ2-5
TGTGCCAGCAGCTTAGTCACCGGGGAGACCCAGTACTTC
CASSLVTGETQYF
>-|TRBD1|14|TRBV20-1|TRBJ1-2
TGCAGTGCTAGAGATCTCGACAGGGCCTATGGCTACACCTTC
CSARDLDRAYGYTF
>-|-|11|TRBV30|TRBJ1-2
TGTGCCTGGCAGGGTTTAGGTGGCTACACCTTC
CAWQGLGGYTF
>-|-|15|TRBV5-1|TRBJ1-6
TGCGCCAGCAGTCCCCGGGGAGGGAATAATTCACCCCTCCACTTT
CASSPRGGNNSPLHF
>-|TRBD1|16|TRBV13|TRBJ1-2
TGTGCCAGCAGGGGGGGACAGGGTTTTTTGAACTATGGCTACACCTTC
CASRGGQGFLNYGYTF
>-|-|14|TRBV28|TRBJ1-1
TGTGCCAGCAGTTTTACAACAGAGAACACTGAAGCTTTCTTT
CASSFTTENTEAFF
>-|-|15|TRBV6-5|TRBJ1-1
TGTGCCAGCAGTTACAACCCGGGAAGGGTCGCTGAAGCTTTCTTT
CASSYNPGRVAEAFF
>-|-|16|TRBV29-1|TRBJ1-2
TGCAGCGCTCACCCCGGCCCGAGAGGGAGTAACTATGGCTACACCTTC
CSAHPGPRGSNYGYTF
>-|TRBD1|15|TRBV28|TRBJ2-5
TGTGCCAGCAGCGTGGACAGGGGGCGACAAGAGACCCAGTACTTC
CASSVDRGRQETQYF
>-|TRBD2|15|TRBV19|TRBJ2-3
TGTGCCAGTAGTATCAGTGCGGGGGGGACAGATACGCAGTATTTT
CASSISAGGTDTQYF
>-|-|19|TRBV12-3/TRBV12-4|TRBJ2-6
TGTGCCAGCAGTTTAGCATTAGGACCTACCGACTCTGGGGCCAACGTCCTGACTTTC
CASSLALGPTDSGANVLTF
>-|-|15|TRBV30|TRBJ1-2
TGTGCCTTCGGGGGCTGGGACGAAACTAACTATGGCTACACCTTC
CAFGGWDETNYGYTF
>-|TRBD1|15|TRBV11-2|TRBJ1-4
TGTGCCAGCAACCGAGGGGGACAGATGAATGAAAAACTGTTTTTT
CASNRGGQMNEKLFF
>-|-|14|TRBV3-1|TRBJ2-7
TGTGCCAGCAGCCAAGATCTTGAAAGCTACGAGCAGTACTTC
CASSQDLESYEQYF
>-|-|15|TRBV19|TRBJ2-7
TGTGCCAGTAGTATAATTACCCAGGGAGCGGCCGAGCAGTACTTC
CASSIITQGAAEQYF
>-|TRBD2|14|TRBV19|TRBJ2-5
TGTGCCAGTAGTATCTGGGGAGGGCAAGAGACCCAGTACTTC
CASSIWGGQETQYF
>-|-|16|TRBV6-1|TRBJ2-4
TGTGCCAGCAGTGATGTGCTCGGAACCTCTAAAAACATTCAGTACTTC
CASSDVLGTSKNIQYF
>-|-|18|TRBV4-2|TRBJ1-4
TGTGCCAGCAGCCCTGAGCCGGGACATTCGCTAACTAATGAAAAACTGTTTTTT
CASSPEPGHSLTNEKLFF
>-|-|18|TRBV7-9|TRBJ2-1
TGTGCCAGCAGCCCCCCCGCCGGGACTCACCCGTCCTACAATGAGCAGTTCTTC
CASSPPAGTHPSYNEQFF
>-|-|14|TRBV28|TRBJ1-2
TGTGCCAGCAGTTTATCGGTTCTTGGTCAGGGCTACACCTTC
CASSLSVLGQGYTF
>-|-|14|TRBV27|TRBJ1-1
TGTGCCAGCAGTTTGCAGACAGGCGTAACTGAAGCTTTCTTT
CASSLQTGVTEAFF
>-|TRBD1|15|TRBV7-9|TRBJ2-1
TGTGCCAGCATCTCAACAGGGGGTATAGTTAATGAGCAGTTCTTC
CASISTGGIVNEQFF
>-|-|15|TRBV4-1|TRBJ2-3
TGCGCCAGCAGCCAAGCAGGGGCCCCCCGAGATACGCAGTATTTT
CASSQAGAPRDTQYF
>-|TRBD1|17|TRBV5-4|TRBJ2-5
TGTGCCAGCAGACGTTGGGGGACAGGGGCCCCCCGCGAGACCCAGTACTTC
CASRRWGTGAPRETQYF
>-|-|15|TRBV15|TRBJ2-3
TGTGCCACCAGCAGAGATCGACTTAGCACAGATACGCAGTATTTT
CATSRDRLSTDTQYF
>-|-|13|TRBV6-6|TRBJ1-1
TGTGCCAGCTACCCCGGAGGTGTCACTGAAGCTTTCTTT
CASYPGGVTEAFF
>-|-|16|TRBV4-2|TRBJ1-5
TGTGCCAGCAGCCAAGAAGCTGGGCTTGGCAATCAGCCCCAGCATTTT
CASSQEAGLGNQPQHF
>-|-|15|TRBV5-6|TRBJ2-7
TGTGCCAGCAGCTTGGAAGAGTCAGGGTACTACGAGCAGTACTTC
CASSLEESGYYEQYF